The 18 T cell receptor beta chains below all came from one sample that was sequenced in a study of T cell responses to AZD1222 COVID-19 vaccine. The assay was immunoSEQ multiplex PCR, and TCRdb's table has in-frame clones only and misses some. Of roughly 97,000 clones in the sample, roughly 86% were seen once. The material sequenced was peripheral blood, taken 28 days after the second dose of the MenACWY control vaccine. These receptor sequences come from an adult who received the MenACWY meningococcal vaccine as a control.

This chain connects TRBV6-5 to TRBJ1-2, with 7 bases matching TRBD1. This CDR3 region has 14 residues. The trim removed 7 bases at V and 3 bases at J, leaving 8 bases unmatched. In germline, CDR1 is MNHEY, CDR2 SVGAGI. CDR3 in DNA: TGTGCCAGCATCCCGACAGGGACCCACTATGGCTACACCTTC. The encoded protein is CASIPTGTHYGYTF.

V usage is TRBV11-3 and J usage is TRBJ1-2; possibly TRBD1 for D (5 bases). In germline, CDR1 is SGHNT, CDR2 YENEEA. V lost 2 bases to trimming and J lost 6 bases, with 7 bases between them. This CDR3 comprises 12 residues. CDR3 residues: CASSLRGDGYTF. The CDR3 DNA follows: TGTGCCAGCAGCTTAAGGGGAGATGGCTACACCTTC.

V is TRBV6-2 or TRBV6-3 and J is TRBJ2-3; D perhaps matches TRBD2 (5 bases). Germline loops: CDR1 MNHEY, CDR2 SVGEGT. V dropped 4 bases and J dropped 3 bases, with 14 bases sitting between them. The CDR3 has 15 amino acids. The CDR3 protein is CASSSGLLETDTQYF. CDR3 DNA: TGTGCCAGCAGTTCCGGACTGTTGGAAACAGATACGCAGTATTTT.

The V and J genes are TRBV5-1 and TRBJ1-3; 7 nucleotides align to TRBD1. The junction had 6 bases not matched to a gene; V was cut back by 4 bases and J by 2 bases. The V gene's germline CDR1 is SGHRS and CDR2 YFSETQ. The CDR3 is 15 residues long. The CDR3 reads CASSPRGQAGNTIYF. The CDR3, as DNA: TGCGCCAGCAGCCCCCGAGGACAGGCTGGAAACACCATATATTTT.

The rearrangement uses TRBV20-1 and TRBJ1-2; the D is unclear. V was clipped by 5 bases and J by 6 bases, with 7 bases between them. Germline CDR1 is DFQATT and CDR2 is SNEGSKA (reference sequence). The CDR3 length is 10 residues. CDR3 sequence: CSAYTNGYTF. CDR3 in DNA: TGCAGTGCTTACACGAATGGCTACACCTTC.

The genes are TRBV7-2 and TRBJ1-2; possible D gene TRBD1, 5 bases. The length of the CDR3 is 13 residues. Looked up from germline, CDR1 is SGHTA and CDR2 is FQGNSA. Trimming took 6 bases from V and 5 from J, leaving 13 bases between them. In nucleotides, the CDR3 is TGTGCCAGCAGACTAGACAGTTCTTATGGCTACACCTTC. The encoded protein is CASRLDSSYGYTF. Supplemented by reference TRBV7-2 and TRBJ1-2, the full variable domain reads GAGVSQSPSNKVTEKGKDVELRCDPISGHTALYWYRQSLGQGLEFLIYFQGNSAPDKSGLPSDRFSAERTGGSVSTLTIQRTQQEDSAVYLCASRLDSSYGYTFGSGTRLTVV.

The rearrangement joins TRBV19 to TRBJ2-1; 10 bases line up with TRBD1. This CDR3 is built from 14 residues. CDR1 is LNHDA and CDR2 is SQIVND in the germline V gene (reference sequence). J was trimmed by 8 bases and V by 10 bases; bases with no gene match: 11. This CDR3 reads CATERQGAKDEQFF. CDR3 sequence (DNA): TGTGCCACTGAGAGACAGGGGGCGAAGGATGAGCAGTTCTTC. The whole variable domain, filled in from reference TRBV19 and TRBJ2-1, reads DGGITQSPKYLFRKEGQNVTLSCEQNLNHDAMYWYRQDPGQGLRLIYYSQIVNDFQKGDIAEGYSVSREKKESFPLTVTSAQKNPTAFYLCATERQGAKDEQFFGPGTRLTVL.

V usage is TRBV5-4 and J usage is TRBJ2-1; no definite D call. Germline lookup yields CDR1 SGHNT and CDR2 YYREEE (reference sequence). The CDR3 spans 14 residues. V was shortened by 5 bases and J by 4 bases, with 13 bases between the two germline ends. CDR3 DNA sequence: TGTGCCAGCAGACCTGACTGGCAGTACAATGAGCAGTTCTTC. This translates into CASRPDWQYNEQFF.

The gene calls are TRBV24-1 and TRBJ2-3, with 12 positions matching TRBD2. CDR1 is KGHDR and CDR2 is SFDVKD in the germline V gene. The CDR3 runs 19 residues. V dropped 4 bases and J dropped 2; count of bases not matched to a gene: 12. This CDR3 reads CATSDRNPTSGGPTDTQYF. CDR3 nucleotides: TGTGCCACCAGTGACCGGAACCCAACTAGCGGGGGGCCCACAGATACGCAGTATTTT.

In its sample, this clone was seen a few times. J is TRBJ1-4 and V is TRBV5-5; 7 bases are a match to TRBD1. CDR3 length: 15 amino acids. Per the germline V gene, CDR1 is SGHKS and CDR2 is YYEKEE (reference sequence). J lost 4 bases, V lost 2 bases, and 5 bases had no gene match. In DNA, the CDR3 is TGTGCCAGCAGCTTCCGGGACAGTATTAATGAAAAACTGTTTTTT. As protein: CASSFRDSINEKLFF.

The chain joins TRBV28 to TRBJ2-7; possible D gene TRBD2, 5 bases. Germline-derived CDR1 and CDR2 are MDHEN and SYDVKM. The CDR3 is made up of 12 amino acids. V was pared by 6 bases and J by 2 bases, with 8 bases between. The CDR3 sequence is CASSSGAYEQYF. The CDR3 bases are TGTGCCAGCAGCTCCGGGGCCTACGAGCAGTACTTC.

This clone was seen more than once but under ten times. DNA of the CDR3: TGCAGCGTTGCCGGGCAGTCCTACGAGCAGTACTTC. Protein product: CSVAGQSYEQYF. This sequence joins TRBV29-1 and TRBJ2-7; D unresolved. Trimming pared 4 bases from V and 1 base from J, leaving 8 bases between. The CDR3 contains 12 residues. The germline V gene encodes CDR1 SQVTM and CDR2 ANQGSEA.

In this sample, this clone turned up once. V and J are TRBV27 and TRBJ1-2, with 10 bases matching TRBD1. Germline V gives CDR1 MNHEY, CDR2 SMNVEV (reference sequence). The V and J ends lost 5 bases and 4 bases, in that order; junction bases with no gene match: 1. The CDR3 length is 13 residues. This CDR3 is CASSGQGGYGYTF. Here the CDR3 DNA reads TGTGCCAGCAGTGGACAGGGGGGCTATGGCTACACCTTC.

The V gene is TRBV11-1, the J gene TRBJ1-5; D is unresolved. The CDR3 loop spans 13 amino acids. Germline V gene data show CDR1 as SGHAT and CDR2 as FQDESV (reference sequence). With 5 bases removed from V and 4 bases from J, the gap between germline ends came to 9 bases. For the CDR3, the DNA is TGTGCCAGCAGCCTAGACTCGAATCAGCCCCAGCATTTT. Amino acid sequence: CASSLDSNQPQHF. The whole variable domain, filled in from reference TRBV11-1 and TRBJ1-5, reads EAEVAQSPRYKITEKSQAVAFWCDPISGHATLYWYRQILGQGPELLVQFQDESVVDDSQLPKDRFSAERLKGVDSTLKIQPAELGDSAMYLCASSLDSNQPQHFGDGTRLSIL.

The chain combines TRBV6-5 with TRBJ2-7; 9 bases map to TRBD1. Germline values: CDR1 MNHEY, CDR2 SVGAGI. The V gene end was trimmed by 2 bases and the J gene end by 3 bases; junction bases not matched to a gene: 5. This CDR3 has 15 residues. The CDR3 nucleotides read TGTGCCAGCAGTTACCCGGGACAGGGCCGCTACGAGCAGTACTTC. This sequence encodes CASSYPGQGRYEQYF.

This chain connects TRBV7-2 to TRBJ1-2; 9 bases match TRBD1. The CDR3 runs to 14 residues. CDR1 is SGHTA and CDR2 is FQGNSA in the germline V gene. Trimming took 5 bases from V and 7 from J; bases not matched to a gene: 8. The CDR3 is CASSPGQGPSGYTF. Written as DNA, the CDR3 is TGTGCCAGCAGCCCCGGACAGGGGCCCAGTGGCTACACCTTC.

The rearrangement links TRBV4-2 to TRBJ2-3, with 9 bases that match TRBD1. The CDR3 spans 14 residues. The trim removed 2 bases at V and 9 bases at J, leaving 6 bases unmatched. CDR1 and CDR2 from the germline V gene are LGHNA and YNFKEQ. DNA for the CDR3: TGTGCCAGCAGCCAAAAGTTTGACAGGGGGACGCAGTATTTT. It translates to CASSQKFDRGTQYF.

This clone is labeled medium-sized (0.01 to 0.1%). V and J are TRBV25-1 and TRBJ2-2; 7 bases fit TRBD1. The CDR3 is 13 amino acids. Germline CDR1 is MGHDK and CDR2 is SYGVNS. With 6 bases clipped from V and 6 bases from J, the junction kept 4 bases outside the gene matches. CDR3: CASRNTGAGELFF. As DNA, the CDR3 is TGTGCCAGCAGGAATACAGGGGCCGGGGAGCTGTTTTTT.